The 27 T cell receptor beta chains listed next were all sequenced from one sample in a study of T cells in localized non-small cell lung cancer. Assay: immunoSEQ multiplex PCR; the TCRdb copy retains only in-frame clones and omits some. The top ten hold about 17% of the sample, which has about 6,300 clones, approximately 90% seen once. Here the sequenced sample was peripheral blood, taken before any cancer treatment. The receptors come from a male donor aged 60 or over with stage I lung adenocarcinoma.

J is TRBJ2-7 and V is TRBV7-9; TRBD1 matches 7 bases. The trim removed 5 bases at V and 4 bases at J, leaving 8 bases unmatched. Germline CDR1 and CDR2: SEHNR and FQNEAQ (reference sequence). This CDR3 is 14 amino acids long. The DNA for the CDR3 is TGTGCCAGCAGCAAGGGACAGCTAACTTACGAGCAGTACGTC. Its translation: CASSKGQLTYEQYV.

The chain combines TRBV7-9 with TRBJ2-5; the D is unclear. Trimming stripped 5 bases from V and 5 bases from J, with 3 bases between. The CDR3 runs to 10 residues. Germline V gene data show CDR1 as SEHNR and CDR2 as FQNEAQ (reference sequence). CDR3 amino acids: CASSGETQYF. CDR3 nucleotides: TGTGCCAGCAGCGGCGAGACCCAGTACTTC.

This clone appeared once. One end of the junction is discordant with germline, which a read error may explain. The sample has other DNA sequences that encode this CDR3 too. The chain carries TRBV19 and TRBJ1-5; D may be TRBD1 (6 bases). The length of the CDR3 is 15 residues. CDR1 and CDR2 (germline): LNHDA, SQIVND (reference sequence). In nucleotides, the CDR3 is TGCGCCAGTAGACCAGGGGCTTATAGCAATCAGCCCCAGCATTTT. It is translated as CASRPGAYSNQPQHF.

The chain recombines TRBV15 with TRBJ1-2, with D hard to call. Trimming cost V 0 bases and J 5 bases, with 4 bases left between them. Germline V gene lookup returns CDR1 LNHNV and CDR2 YYDKDF (reference sequence). The CDR3 covers 12 residues. This chain's CDR3 is CATSRDQYGYTF. The CDR3 nucleotides are TGTGCCACCAGCAGAGATCAATATGGCTACACCTTC. The full variable domain, with the rest looked up from reference TRBV15 and TRBJ1-2, is DAMVIQNPRYQVTQFGKPVTLSCSQTLNHNVMYWYQQKSSQAPKLLFHYYDKDFNNEADTPDNFQSRRPNTSFCFLDIRSPGLGDTAMYLCATSRDQYGYTFGSGTRLTVV.

This clone occurred once. The rearrangement links TRBV7-9 to TRBJ1-2; D unclear. The CDR3 sequence is 13 residues long. The germline gives CDR1 SEHNR, CDR2 FQNEAQ (reference sequence). Trimming left V 5 bases short and J 2 bases short, with 9 bases between. CDR3 bases: TGTGCCAGCAGCCCGGGCCTAAACTATGGCTACACCTTC. Translation: CASSPGLNYGYTF.

This chain joins TRBV11-3 and TRBJ2-3; possibly TRBD1 for D (6 bases). Germline V gives CDR1 SGHNT, CDR2 YENEEA. With 2 bases removed from V and 4 bases from J, the gap between germline ends came to 13 bases. The CDR3 has 15 amino acids. The CDR3 here is CASSLTGLSSDTQYF. The CDR3 DNA sequence: TGTGCCAGCAGCTTAACAGGGCTCTCTTCAGATACGCAGTATTTT.

The chain has TRBV2 and TRBJ2-7; 7 bases line up with TRBD2. The CDR3 spans 17 residues. The V gene's germline CDR1 is SNHLY and CDR2 FYNNEI. The trim removed 6 bases at V and 6 bases at J, leaving 20 bases unmatched. CDR3 in amino acids: CASSSLKGLPKMSEQYF. The CDR3 nucleotides read TGTGCCAGCAGCTCCTTAAAGGGACTACCCAAAATGAGCGAGCAGTACTTC.

J is TRBJ2-5 and V is TRBV30; D remains ambiguous. The J call may be faulty, since TRBJ2-7 better matches the DNA end. The CDR3 covers 12 residues. The V gene's germline CDR1 is GTSNPN and CDR2 SVGIG (reference sequence). Here the CDR3 DNA reads TGTGCCTGGAGGAAGGGTAGTGGCGAGCAGTACTTC. It codes for CAWRKGSGEQYF.

The gene calls are TRBV5-5 and TRBJ2-5; a weak D match, TRBD1 (6 bases). V lost 2 bases and J 1 base, leaving 18 bases between the germline ends. CDR3 length: 17 amino acids. CDR1 and CDR2 from the germline V gene are SGHKS and YYEKEE (reference sequence). The CDR3 bases are TGTGCCAGCAGCTTCAGTACAGGGTGGATGAGCCAAGAGACCCAGTACTTC. It yields the protein CASSFSTGWMSQETQYF.

The rearrangement uses TRBV9 and TRBJ1-4; D is possibly TRBD1 (5 bases). CDR1 is SGDLS and CDR2 is YYNGEE in the germline V gene. V lost 0 bases to trimming and J lost 3 bases, with 6 bases between them. The CDR3 extends over 14 amino acids. DNA for the CDR3: TGTGCCAGCAGCGTAGGGGGGGCTAATGAAAAACTGTTTTTT. Its protein product is CASSVGGANEKLFF.

This clone appeared a single time. The V and J genes are TRBV20-1 and TRBJ1-1; unclear D gene. Germline V gene lookup returns CDR1 DFQATT and CDR2 SNEGSKA (reference sequence). The CDR3 has 11 amino acids. With 6 bases removed from V and 3 bases from J, the gap between germline ends came to 8 bases. CDR3 in amino acids: CSAFGDTEAFF. The CDR3 coding sequence is TGCAGTGCCTTTGGGGACACTGAAGCTTTCTTT.

CDR3 sequence (DNA): TGTGCCAGCAGCTCTCAGGGGGCAGGTGAAAAACTGTTTTTT. Translation: CASSSQGAGEKLFF. This chain joins TRBV14 and TRBJ1-4, with TRBD1 matching over 8 bases. CDR1 is SGHDN, CDR2 FVKESK, per germline. V lost 5 bases and J lost 7; bases outside the gene matches: 6. The CDR3 extends over 14 amino acids.

The chain links TRBV5-1 to TRBJ2-5, with D maybe TRBD1 (5 bases). Trimming stripped 0 bases from V and 1 base from J, with 7 bases between. The V gene's germline CDR1 is SGHRS and CDR2 YFSETQ. The CDR3 has 14 amino acids. The CDR3 DNA sequence: TGCGCCAGCAGCTTGGGACAGTTCCAAGAGACCCAGTACTTC. This codes for CASSLGQFQETQYF.

The rearrangement joins TRBV6-5 to TRBJ1-2; no definite D call. The CDR3 is 13 residues long. Germline V gives CDR1 MNHEY, CDR2 SVGAGI. V was shortened by 6 bases and J by 7 bases, with 15 bases between the two germline ends. For the CDR3, the DNA is TGTGCCAGCAGCTCCACTTCGGTTGGTGGCTACACCTTC. Protein: CASSSTSVGGYTF.

The V call is TRBV6-5, the J call TRBJ2-3, with D possibly being TRBD2 (6 bases). Trimming pared 4 bases from V and 6 bases from J, leaving 8 bases between. Germline CDR1 reads MNHEY; CDR2 reads SVGAGI. This CDR3 is 12 amino acids long. The DNA for the CDR3 is TGTGCCAGCAGTTCCCGGGGGGATACGCAGTATTTT. Its protein product is CASSSRGDTQYF.

The chain couples TRBV19 to TRBJ1-2, with D possibly being TRBD1 (6 bases). This CDR3 spans 19 amino acids. Germline CDR1 LNHDA, CDR2 SQIVND (reference sequence). Trimming took off 5 bases at V and 0 bases at J, with 25 bases between the two ends. The DNA of the CDR3 is TGTGCCAGTAGTCAACCCGCCCCAGGGGCCACATTAGCTAACTATGGCTACACCTTC. It specifies CASSQPAPGATLANYGYTF.

This chain connects TRBV5-1 to TRBJ1-2; 7 bases are a match to TRBD1. This CDR3 is built from 15 residues. V gave up 3 bases and J gave up 4 bases; unmatched junction bases: 9. In germline, CDR1 is SGHRS, CDR2 YFSETQ. This CDR3 is CASSSRGQAVYGYTF. The CDR3 DNA reads as TGCGCCAGCAGCTCCCGTGGACAGGCGGTCTATGGCTACACCTTC. Complete variable domain (other parts from reference TRBV5-1 and TRBJ1-2): KAGVTQTPRYLIKTRGQQVTLSCSPISGHRSVSWYQQTPGQGLQFLFEYFSETQRNKGNFPGRFSGRQFSNSRSEMNVSTLELGDSALYLCASSSRGQAVYGYTFGSGTRLTVV.

This clone was seen only once. The rearrangement uses TRBV19 and TRBJ1-5; TRBD1 agrees at 11 bases. CDR1 and CDR2 from the germline V gene are LNHDA and SQIVND (reference sequence). Trimming took 5 bases from V and 10 from J; bases not matched to a gene: 7. The CDR3 length is 14 residues. The CDR3 sequence: CASSLDRGRGPQHF. CDR3 nucleotide sequence: TGTGCCAGTAGTTTGGACAGGGGGCGTGGTCCCCAGCATTTT. Based on the CDR3 plus reference TRBV19 and TRBJ1-5, the full variable domain is DGGITQSPKYLFRKEGQNVTLSCEQNLNHDAMYWYRQDPGQGLRLIYYSQIVNDFQKGDIAEGYSVSREKKESFPLTVTSAQKNPTAFYLCASSLDRGRGPQHFGDGTRLSIL.

The CDR3 DNA follows: TGCGCCAGCAGCTGGGGACAGGGGGACACCGGGGAGCTGTTTTTT. Translated, it gives CASSWGQGDTGELFF. The chain uses TRBV5-1 and TRBJ2-2, with 11 bases fitting TRBD1. Germline CDR1 SGHRS, CDR2 YFSETQ. The CDR3 runs to 15 residues. V lost 3 bases, J lost 3 bases, and 1 base stayed unmatched.

The sample holds a few counts of this clone. The genes are TRBV6-5 and TRBJ1-2; a possible D gene is TRBD1 (5 bases). This CDR3 spans 12 amino acids. The V gene lost 5 bases and the J gene lost 8 bases, with 12 bases spanning the gap. Germline assignment: CDR1 MNHEY and CDR2 SVGAGI. The CDR3 sequence is CASSPLGEGYTF. The CDR3 DNA reads as TGTGCCAGCAGTCCCCTAGGGGAAGGCTACACCTTC.

DNA of the CDR3: TGTGCCAGCAGCGCCCCGCCCAAGGAGGGTGAAAAACTGTTTTTT. This sequence encodes CASSAPPKEGEKLFF. The V gene is TRBV5-5, the J gene TRBJ1-4, with D unresolved. The V gene's germline CDR1 is SGHKS and CDR2 YYEKEE (reference sequence). Trimming took off 4 bases at V and 7 bases at J, with 17 bases between the two ends. The CDR3 spans 15 residues.

This clone occurred a few times. The gene calls are TRBV30 and TRBJ2-2; TRBD1 matches at 7 bases. Germline loops: CDR1 GTSNPN, CDR2 SVGIG (reference sequence). J lost 4 bases, V lost 1 base, and 9 bases had no gene match. The CDR3 extends over 16 amino acids. CDR3 nucleotides: TGTGCCTGGAGTGGTGCGACAGGGTTGGGCACCGGGGAGCTGTTTTTT. Its protein product is CAWSGATGLGTGELFF.

V is TRBV5-1 and J is TRBJ2-7; no clear D gene. Germline V CDR1 and CDR2: SGHRS, YFSETQ. CDR3 length: 11 amino acids. The V and J ends lost 6 bases and 0 bases respectively, with 4 bases between them. CDR3 sequence: CASNLSYEQYV. CDR3 nucleotides: TGCGCCAGCAACCTCTCCTACGAGCAGTACGTC.

The V and J genes are TRBV6-1 and TRBJ2-7; 13 bases map to TRBD2. This CDR3 has 14 residues. Germline-derived CDR1 and CDR2 are MNHNS and SASEGT. V dropped 2 bases and J dropped 10; count of bases not matched to a gene: 5. CDR3 DNA: TGTGCCAGCAGTGAATATACTAGCGGGAGGGTTCAGTACTTC. Amino acid sequence: CASSEYTSGRVQYF.

This chain joins TRBV6-1 and TRBJ2-7; D is undetermined. The V and J ends lost 8 bases and 3 bases respectively, with 17 bases between them. Germline V gene sequence: CDR1 MNHNS, CDR2 SASEGT. The CDR3 spans 14 residues. CDR3 bases: TGTGCCAGCTCGGTATTTTCCGCGAACTACGAGCAGTACGTC. As protein: CASSVFSANYEQYV.

The rearrangement uses TRBV18 and TRBJ1-1; TRBD1 aligns across 8 bases. After removal of 6 bases from V and 4 bases from J, the junction contained 7 bases not matched to a gene. The germline V gene has CDR1 KGHSH and CDR2 LQKENI. CDR3 length: 14 residues. CDR3 sequence (DNA): TGTGCCAGCTCGATCGCGACAGGGGTCACTGAAGCTTTCTTT. As protein: CASSIATGVTEAFF.

The chain uses TRBV6-1 and TRBJ1-1; D might be TRBD1 (5 bases). Germline assignment: CDR1 MNHNS and CDR2 SASEGT. Trimming stripped 9 bases from V and 6 bases from J, with 17 bases between. CDR3 length equals 13 residues. The CDR3 protein is CASLEPWGPEAFF. The CDR3 nucleotides read TGTGCCAGTTTGGAACCTTGGGGCCCTGAAGCTTTCTTT.